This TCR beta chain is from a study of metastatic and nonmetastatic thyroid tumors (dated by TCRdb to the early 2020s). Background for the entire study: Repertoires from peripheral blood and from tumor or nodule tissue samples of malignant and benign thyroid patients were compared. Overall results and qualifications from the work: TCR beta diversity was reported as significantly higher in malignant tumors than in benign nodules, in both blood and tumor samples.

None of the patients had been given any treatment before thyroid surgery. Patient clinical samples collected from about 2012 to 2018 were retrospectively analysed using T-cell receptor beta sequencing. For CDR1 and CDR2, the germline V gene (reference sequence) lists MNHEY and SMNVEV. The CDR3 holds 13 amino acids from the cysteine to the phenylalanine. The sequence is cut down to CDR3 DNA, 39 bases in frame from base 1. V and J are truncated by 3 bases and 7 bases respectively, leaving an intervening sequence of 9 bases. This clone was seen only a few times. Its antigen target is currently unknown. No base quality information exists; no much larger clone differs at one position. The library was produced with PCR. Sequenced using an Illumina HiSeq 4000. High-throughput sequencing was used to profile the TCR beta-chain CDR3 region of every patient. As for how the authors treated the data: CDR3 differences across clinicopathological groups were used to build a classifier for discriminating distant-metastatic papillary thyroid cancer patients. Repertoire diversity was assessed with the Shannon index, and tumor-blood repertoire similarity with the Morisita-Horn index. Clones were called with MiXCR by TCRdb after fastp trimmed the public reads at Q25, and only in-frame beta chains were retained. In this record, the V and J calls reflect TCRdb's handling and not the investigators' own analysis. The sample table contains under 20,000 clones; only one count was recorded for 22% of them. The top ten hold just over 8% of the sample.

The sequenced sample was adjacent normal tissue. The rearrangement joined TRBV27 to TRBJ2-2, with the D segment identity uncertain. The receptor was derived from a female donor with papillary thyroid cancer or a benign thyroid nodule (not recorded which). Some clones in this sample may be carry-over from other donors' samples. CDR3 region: CASSFLINGELFF. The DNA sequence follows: TGTGCCAGCAGTTTCTTGATTAACGGGGAGCTGTTTTTT.